The T cell receptor (beta chain) described here comes from a study of technical replicates of blood from a few donors (dated by TCRdb to about 2017). The trim is 1 base for V and 0 bases for J, with a gap of 7 bases between the germline ends. In the germline V gene (reference sequence), CDR1 corresponds to GTSNPN and CDR2 to SVGIG. The CDR3 has 14 amino acids, counting the end cysteine and phenylalanine. The DNA shown is the 42-base CDR3, in frame from base 1. A word on this clone: Its antigen is unknown. The sample holds no much larger clone one base away, and base qualities are not on file.

The library was prepared using the immunoSEQ multiplex PCR assay. TCRdb carries this immuneACCESS record with in-frame sequences only. Its versions omit some clonotypes, under half of them owing to an unresolved V gene in the studies checked, with the rest unexplained. This sample is represented by around 80,000 clones; approximately 93% of them were singletons. Jointly, the top ten make up 0.24% of the sample. This clonotype originated in a human donor in good health. In this chain, TRBV30 is recombined with TRBJ1-3; the D gene is not confidently resolved. Sequencing was performed on T cells isolated from PBMCs. CDR3 region: CAWSAGRSGNTIYF. The base sequence is TGTGCCTGGAGTGCTGGGCGCTCTGGAAACACCATATATTTT. Here the CDR3 is joined to the reference TRBV30 and TRBJ1-3 genes, and the full variable domain is: SQTIHQWPATLVQPVGSPLSLECTVEGTSNPNLYWYRQAAGRGLQLLFYSVGIGQISSEVPQNLSASRPQDRQFILSSKKLLLSDSGFYLCAWSAGRSGNTIYFGEGSWLTVV.